These 7 T cell receptor beta chains originate from one sample sequenced in a study of OX40 agonist ivuxolimab in advanced cancers. Sequencing was performed with immunoSEQ multiplex PCR; in TCRdb, only in-frame clones are kept and a portion is missing. The sample yields around 80,000 clones, 90% to 95% seen once. The sequencing used CD4+ or CD8+ T cells sorted from blood, collected in a trial of the OX40 agonist ivuxolimab. The receptors were sampled from an adult with an advanced solid tumor such as melanoma, head and neck, liver or kidney cancer.

The rearrangement uses TRBV10-1 and TRBJ2-7, with D tentatively TRBD2 (6 bases). The V and J ends lost 6 bases and 2 bases respectively, with 17 bases between them. The CDR3 consists of 15 residues. Germline CDR1 is WNHNN and CDR2 is SYGVQD (reference sequence). CDR3 DNA: TGCGCCAGCAGGGAGGGGCCGGGGCCGGCCTACGAGCAGTACTTC. It yields the protein CASREGPGPAYEQYF.

The chain joins TRBV5-5 to TRBJ1-2, with D perhaps matching TRBD1 (5 bases). V was trimmed by 0 bases and J by 4 bases, leaving 13 bases between them. The CDR3 contains 15 residues. The germline V gene encodes CDR1 SGHKS and CDR2 YYEKEE (reference sequence). CDR3 residues: CASSLEQARIYGYTF. The CDR3 bases are TGTGCCAGCAGCTTGGAACAGGCCCGAATCTATGGCTACACCTTC.

This clone was seen only a few times. V usage is TRBV7-9 and J usage is TRBJ1-2, with 8 bases aligning to TRBD1. This CDR3 has 12 amino acids. The J segment lost 6 bases and the V segment lost 5 bases, leaving 2 bases of the junction unmatched. The germline gives CDR1 SEHNR, CDR2 FQNEAQ (reference sequence). CDR3 protein: CASSQDRDGYTF. In DNA, the CDR3 is TGTGCCAGCAGCCAGGACAGGGATGGCTACACCTTC.

The CDR3 reads CASSLLEGMDQPQHF. CDR3 DNA sequence: TGTGCCAGCAGTTTACTAGAGGGAATGGATCAGCCCCAGCATTTT. V is TRBV28 and J is TRBJ1-5; D gene unclear. The germline gives CDR1 MDHEN, CDR2 SYDVKM. The ends were cut back, 2 bases at V and 5 bases at J, with 13 bases in the middle. The CDR3 covers 15 residues.

The V call is TRBV4-1, the J call TRBJ2-2; 8 bases match TRBD1. Per germline, CDR1 MGHRA and CDR2 YSYEKL. V gave up 6 bases and J gave up 6 bases; unmatched junction bases: 0. This CDR3 has 12 residues. This CDR3 is CASRDRAGELFF. In nucleotides, the CDR3 is TGCGCCAGCAGGGACAGGGCCGGGGAGCTGTTTTTT.

The V and J genes are TRBV18 and TRBJ1-1; D remains unclear. This CDR3 contains 14 residues. V lost 5 bases, J lost 7 bases, and 17 bases lay in between. In germline, CDR1 is KGHSH, CDR2 LQKENI. CDR3 nucleotide sequence: TGTGCCAGCTCAAGTGTAGGGCGTGAGTATGAAGCTTTCTTT. It yields the protein CASSSVGREYEAFF.

This rearrangement joins TRBV5-4 to TRBJ1-2, with TRBD1 matching 7 bases. In germline, CDR1 is SGHNT, CDR2 YYREEE (reference sequence). The V segment lost 4 bases and the J segment 2 bases; nucleotides outside the gene matches: 8. The CDR3 consists of 15 residues. Here the CDR3 DNA reads TGTGCCAGCAGCCTGCCGGGACAGACGAACTATGGCTACACCTTC. Encoded protein: CASSLPGQTNYGYTF.